Described below is a single T cell receptor (beta chain) sequence and its context. These data originate in a study of OX40 agonist ivuxolimab in advanced cancers. Some clones are missing from TCRdb's copy, which holds only in-frame ones; the method was immunoSEQ multiplex PCR. This sample has tens of thousands of clones; roughly three quarters occur once, and the top ten carry roughly 4.5%. This CDR3 spans 14 amino acids. Germline CDR1 LGHNT, CDR2 FRNRAP. V lost 3 bases and J lost 3, with 11 bases in between. Specimen: CD4+ or CD8+ T cells sorted from blood, collected in a trial of the OX40 agonist ivuxolimab. The rearrangement joins TRBV12-5 to TRBJ2-5, with a tentative D call TRBD1 (5 bases). This clonotype was obtained from an adult with an advanced solid tumor such as melanoma, head and neck, liver or kidney cancer. CDR3 region: CASGLWPGKETQYF. As DNA, the CDR3 is TGTGCTAGTGGTTTATGGCCAGGGAAAGAGACCCAGTACTTC.